Presented here are 5 T cell receptor beta chains from one specimen sequenced in a study of CD8 T cells in Susac syndrome. RNA was extracted with the RNeasy kit, and a quantity of about 0.45 to 1 ug was reverse transcribed using random hexamers. TCRdb reanalysed the immunoSEQ multiplex PCR reads using MiXCR and keeps one entry per CDR3 protein. The profile covers about 130,000 distinct CDR3 sequences, with more than 85% appearing a single time and roughly 0.17% taken by the ten largest. Material: CD8+ T cells from PBMCs. These receptors came from a human donor with Susac syndrome.

This clonotype was recorded once. The chain combines TRBV7-9 with TRBJ2-7; 9 nucleotides agree with TRBD2. The V and J ends lost 7 bases and 5 bases, in that order; junction bases with no gene match: 12. The CDR3 totals 15 residues. Looked up from germline, CDR1 is SEHNR and CDR2 is FQNEAQ (reference sequence). The CDR3 DNA reads TGTGCCAGCAAGCAGTCGGGCGGGGGGGCCCACGAGCAGTACTTC. Its translation: CASKQSGGGAHEQYF.

The rearrangement joins TRBV6-5 to TRBJ2-5; D gene unclear. Germline V gene lookup returns CDR1 MNHEY and CDR2 SVGAGI. V gave up 5 bases and J gave up 3 bases, with 10 bases separating them. CDR3 length: 13 amino acids. As DNA, the CDR3 is TGTGCCAGCAGTGACGACTTGAAAGAGACCCAGTACTTC. Its protein is CASSDDLKETQYF.

V gene TRBV29-1 combines with J gene TRBJ2-1, with D maybe TRBD2 (5 bases). Germline-derived CDR1 and CDR2 are SQVTM and ANQGSEA. V was trimmed by 7 bases and J by 8 bases, leaving 12 bases between them. The CDR3 is 11 residues long. The CDR3, as DNA: TGCAGCGGAGTAGGAGGAGATGAGCAGTTCTTC. Translated: CSGVGGDEQFF.

The rearrangement joins TRBV6-2 or TRBV6-3 to TRBJ2-5, with 8 bases aligning to TRBD2. Looked up from germline, CDR1 is MNHEY and CDR2 is SVGEGT. The V gene end was trimmed by 11 bases and the J gene end by 5 bases; junction bases not matched to a gene: 16. This CDR3 region has 15 residues. CDR3 region: CAGATPGLVSETQYF. The CDR3 coding sequence is TGTGCCGGGGCTACTCCGGGACTAGTATCGGAGACCCAGTACTTC.

The chain employs TRBV27 and TRBJ1-4; D is unresolved. The V end lost 5 bases, the J end lost 5 bases, and 15 bases lay between the germline ends. Germline values: CDR1 MNHEY, CDR2 SMNVEV (reference sequence). This CDR3 is 15 amino acids long. The CDR3 here is CASSLTLSQNEKLFF. The CDR3 DNA reads as TGTGCCAGCAGTCTCACTTTGTCCCAAAATGAAAAACTGTTTTTT.